A single sample gave rise to the 13 T cell receptor beta chains below, sequenced in a study (dated by TCRdb to the mid-2010s). Libraries were made using 5' RACE. The sample was run on an Illumina MiSeq. TCRdb itself trimmed the public reads at Q25 with fastp, ran MiXCR and retained productive beta chains. Each entry is one CDR3 protein sequence, shown with its most common DNA and genes. This sample comprises about 42,000 distinct CDR3 sequences, around 30% of them detected only once. The top ten clonotypes cover just over 4% of the sample. Sequencing was carried out using tumor-infiltrating memory CD4+ T cells sorted from the breast tumor. This specimen's cell subset or site label, per the study, means: memory CD4+ T cells, CD4+CD45RO+CD25-. These receptors were taken from a female donor with breast cancer.

The genes are TRBV5-5 and TRBJ2-7; D is undetermined. The CDR3 totals 17 residues. Germline V CDR1 and CDR2: SGHKS, YYEKEE (reference sequence). Trimming stripped 0 bases from V and 0 bases from J, with 16 bases between. The CDR3 region is CASSLVWNSISSYEQYF. CDR3 DNA sequence: TGTGCCAGCAGCTTGGTGTGGAATTCAATAAGCTCCTACGAGCAGTACTTC.

This clonotype was seen more than once but under ten times. J is TRBJ2-7 and V is TRBV9; D might be TRBD2 (6 bases). CDR3 length equals 17 residues. Trimming took 4 bases from V and 3 from J, leaving 23 bases between them. Germline-derived CDR1 and CDR2 are SGDLS and YYNGEE. CDR3 sequence: CASSHSTSGTGDYEQYF. The CDR3 region has the DNA TGTGCCAGCAGCCATTCGACTTCCGGGACGGGGGACTACGAGCAGTACTTC.

This chain joins TRBV28 and TRBJ2-7; D not certain. The germline CDR1 and CDR2 sequences are MDHEN and SYDVKM. V lost 6 bases and J lost 4, with 19 bases in between. The CDR3 runs 15 residues. For the CDR3, the DNA is TGTGCCAGCAGGCCTTTAAGACCGGGCGAGTACGAGCAGTACTTC. It yields the protein CASRPLRPGEYEQYF.

This clonotype was seen only a few times. V gene TRBV5-1 combines with J gene TRBJ2-7; D remains ambiguous. The CDR3 spans 12 residues. Germline V gives CDR1 SGHRS, CDR2 YFSETQ. Trimming pared 5 bases from V and 1 base from J, leaving 7 bases between. The CDR3 sequence: CASRAESYEQYF. In DNA, the CDR3 is TGCGCCAGCAGGGCGGAGTCCTACGAGCAGTACTTC.

The CDR3 reads CASRTGQDVGRYEKLFF. In nucleotides, the CDR3 is TGTGCCAGCAGGACGGGACAGGATGTTGGTCGCTATGAAAAACTGTTTTTT. The chain employs TRBV6-5 and TRBJ1-4; TRBD1 agrees at 8 bases. The V and J ends lost 6 bases and 6 bases, in that order; junction bases with no gene match: 15. The CDR3 has 17 residues. CDR1 MNHEY and CDR2 SVGAGI come from the germline V gene.

The V and J genes are TRBV12-3 or TRBV12-4 and TRBJ2-7; possible D gene TRBD2, 5 bases. CDR3 length: 16 amino acids. V was shortened by 3 bases and J by 5 bases, with 20 bases between the two germline ends. CDR3 sequence: CASSFPDASRGNEQYF. DNA of the CDR3: TGTGCCAGCAGTTTTCCCGACGCTTCGAGAGGGAACGAGCAGTACTTC.

This clonotype was seen a handful of times. The J gene is TRBJ2-4, the V gene TRBV5-5, with 8 bases identical to TRBD2. Germline CDR1 is SGHKS and CDR2 is YYEKEE (reference sequence). CDR3 length: 16 amino acids. Losses at the gene ends were 3 bases for V and 0 bases for J; bases not matched to a gene: 5. For the CDR3, the DNA is TGTGCCAGCAGCTCAGGACTAGCCCTAGCCAAAAACATTCAGTACTTC. Residues: CASSSGLALAKNIQYF.

The chain employs TRBV20-1 and TRBJ2-3; D might be TRBD1 or TRBD2, each matching 5 bases. Per germline, CDR1 DFQATT and CDR2 SNEGSKA (reference sequence). The V gene lost 6 bases and the J gene lost 2 bases, with 18 bases spanning the gap. This CDR3 has 15 amino acids. The CDR3 DNA reads TGCAGTGCGGGACCTGCCGAAAAAATCACAGATACGCAGTATTTT. Its protein product is CSAGPAEKITDTQYF.

This clonotype appeared many times. The chain joins TRBV6-5 to TRBJ1-1; no definite D call. The CDR3 spans 13 residues. Trimming cost V 5 bases and J 2 bases, with 9 bases left between them. Germline assignment: CDR1 MNHEY and CDR2 SVGAGI. CDR3: CASSATVNTEAFF. Written as DNA, the CDR3 is TGTGCCAGCAGTGCCACAGTTAACACTGAAGCTTTCTTT.

This clonotype occurred many times. V usage is TRBV4-1 and J usage is TRBJ2-7; TRBD1 aligns across 7 bases. Trimming cost V 1 base and J 2 bases; bases outside gene matches: 8. Germline values: CDR1 MGHRA, CDR2 YSYEKL. This CDR3 region has 16 residues. DNA of the CDR3: TGCGCCAGCAGCCAAGCCCCCGGGCAGGGGGCCTACGAGCAGTACTTC. Amino acid sequence: CASSQAPGQGAYEQYF.

The chain joins TRBV5-1 to TRBJ2-7; D uncertain. CDR1 SGHRS and CDR2 YFSETQ come from the germline V gene. V shed 2 bases and J shed 2 bases, with 8 bases lying between them. The CDR3 runs 13 residues. CDR3 sequence (DNA): TGCGCCAGCAGCTTCCGGGTCGCCTACGAGCAGTACTTC. Its translation is CASSFRVAYEQYF.

A few counts support this clonotype. CDR3 in amino acids: CSTGLLDTQYF. CDR3 in DNA: TGCAGCACCGGACTCCTAGATACGCAGTATTTT. This rearrangement joins TRBV29-1 to TRBJ2-3; TRBD2 might be the D (5 bases). CDR1 is SQVTM, CDR2 ANQGSEA, per germline. The V gene lost 8 bases and the J gene lost 5 bases, with 11 bases spanning the gap. The CDR3 contains 11 residues.

This chain links TRBV29-1 with TRBJ1-5; TRBD1 matches at 8 bases. The CDR3 has 13 residues. The V gene's germline CDR1 is SQVTM and CDR2 ANQGSEA. V shed 5 bases, J shed 4 bases, and the junction held 4 bases outside the gene matches. CDR3 bases: TGCAGCGTTTCGACAGGGGTTAATCAGCCCCAGCATTTT. It yields the protein CSVSTGVNQPQHF.